These T cell receptor beta chains were read from a single sample in a study of cytomegalovirus exposure and HLA in healthy donors. Sequenced by immunoSEQ multiplex PCR; TCRdb stores in-frame clones only, minus some. Of about 160,000 clones in the sample, approximately 80% were seen once. The sample taken for sequencing was PBMCs. These receptors originate from a man between 25 and 39 years old in good health and CMV-seropositive. Both conserved end residues are part of each CDR3. D genes are given only for firm matches. Clone size is shown for a subset of rows, as once, few, many or a class of expanded clone.

v_call: TRBV7-3; d_call: TRBD2; clone_size: once; j_call: TRBJ2-3; cdr3_nt: TGTGCCAGCAGCCCCGGGACTAGCGGGACAGATACGCAGTATTTT; cdr3_aa: CASSPGTSGTDTQYF
v_call: TRBV9; d_call: TRBD1; clone_size: few; j_call: TRBJ1-6; cdr3_nt: TGTGCCAGCAGCACAGAGGGACAGCGGAATTCACCCCTCCACTTT; cdr3_aa: CASSTEGQRNSPLHF
v_call: TRBV27; d_call: -; clone_size: -; j_call: TRBJ1-6; cdr3_nt: TGTGCCAGCAGCCTCCGGGGGGGCTCCTATAATTCACCCCTCCACTTT; cdr3_aa: CASSLRGGSYNSPLHF
v_call: TRBV5-4; d_call: -; clone_size: -; j_call: TRBJ2-2; cdr3_nt: TGTGCCAGCAGCTTGGACAGGAGGAACACCGGGGAGCTGTTTTTT; cdr3_aa: CASSLDRRNTGELFF
v_call: TRBV19; d_call: -; clone_size: -; j_call: TRBJ2-3; cdr3_nt: TGTGCCAGTAGTCCGACGAGGGAGCAGTTTACGCAGTATTTT; cdr3_aa: CASSPTREQFTQYF
v_call: TRBV2; d_call: -; clone_size: -; j_call: TRBJ2-7; cdr3_nt: TGTGCCAGCAGTGAAGAGAACAGGGTCCTGTACGAGCAGTACTTC; cdr3_aa: CASSEENRVLYEQYF
v_call: TRBV28; d_call: -; clone_size: -; j_call: TRBJ2-5; cdr3_nt: TGTGCCAGCCGTTTTGGGGGGGGGCCCCAAGAGACCCAGTACTTC; cdr3_aa: CASRFGGGPQETQYF
v_call: TRBV30; d_call: TRBD2; clone_size: -; j_call: TRBJ2-1; cdr3_nt: TGTGCCTGGAGTTGGGGGGGCTCCTACAATGAGCAGTTCTTC; cdr3_aa: CAWSWGGSYNEQFF
v_call: TRBV7-9; d_call: TRBD2; clone_size: few; j_call: TRBJ2-7; cdr3_nt: TGTGCCAGCAGCCTACACGGGCGGGGGGCCAGGTCCTACGAGCAGTACTTC; cdr3_aa: CASSLHGRGARSYEQYF
v_call: TRBV6-1; d_call: TRBD1; clone_size: -; j_call: TRBJ2-7; cdr3_nt: TGTGCCAGCAGGGAAACCGGGACAGGGGGAATCTACGAGCAGTACTTC; cdr3_aa: CASRETGTGGIYEQYF
v_call: TRBV11-2; d_call: TRBD2; clone_size: -; j_call: TRBJ2-7; cdr3_nt: TGTGCCAGCAGCTTATCCGGGGGGTCCTACGAGCAGTACTTC; cdr3_aa: CASSLSGGSYEQYF
v_call: TRBV7-2; d_call: TRBD2; clone_size: -; j_call: TRBJ2-3; cdr3_nt: TGTGCCAGCAGAAAGCTTAAGGCAGCGGGGGGGTACACAGATACGCAGTATTTT; cdr3_aa: CASRKLKAAGGYTDTQYF
v_call: TRBV15; d_call: TRBD1; clone_size: -; j_call: TRBJ1-6; cdr3_nt: TGTGCCACCGGGAGACAGGGGGGAGATTGGTCACCCCTCCACTTT; cdr3_aa: CATGRQGGDWSPLHF
v_call: TRBV28; d_call: TRBD1; clone_size: -; j_call: TRBJ2-6; cdr3_nt: TGTGCCAGCAGACAGGGGGCTACTGGGGCCAACGTCCTGACTTTC; cdr3_aa: CASRQGATGANVLTF
v_call: TRBV7-9; d_call: TRBD1; clone_size: -; j_call: TRBJ2-1; cdr3_nt: TGTGCCAGCAGCCCCCCCGGGACAGGGGAAAATGAGCAGTTCTTC; cdr3_aa: CASSPPGTGENEQFF
v_call: TRBV5-6; d_call: TRBD1; clone_size: -; j_call: TRBJ2-1; cdr3_nt: TGTGCCAGCAGGACAGGGAGTCCATACAATGAGCAGTTCTTC; cdr3_aa: CASRTGSPYNEQFF
v_call: TRBV2; d_call: TRBD1; clone_size: many; j_call: TRBJ1-5; cdr3_nt: TGTGCCAGCAGTGATTGGACAGGGGGCGCCCCAGGCAATCAGCCCCAGCATTTT; cdr3_aa: CASSDWTGGAPGNQPQHF
v_call: TRBV30; d_call: TRBD1; clone_size: -; j_call: TRBJ1-1; cdr3_nt: TGTGCCTGGAGTGCCGGGACAGGGGTGCGGATCACTGAAGCTTTCTTT; cdr3_aa: CAWSAGTGVRITEAFF
v_call: TRBV11-2; d_call: -; clone_size: -; j_call: TRBJ1-2; cdr3_nt: TGTGCCAGCAGCTCCGGCCAACGGGTTATCGGCTACACCTTC; cdr3_aa: CASSSGQRVIGYTF
v_call: TRBV6-5; d_call: TRBD1; clone_size: -; j_call: TRBJ2-7; cdr3_nt: TGTGCCAGCAGTTCACATGGACAGGGGAGAAACGAGCAGTACTTC; cdr3_aa: CASSSHGQGRNEQYF
v_call: TRBV10-3; d_call: -; clone_size: -; j_call: TRBJ1-2; cdr3_nt: TGTGCCATCAGGGAACAGGGCCCCTATGGCTACACCTTC; cdr3_aa: CAIREQGPYGYTF
v_call: TRBV4-3; d_call: TRBD2; clone_size: -; j_call: TRBJ2-7; cdr3_nt: TGCGCCAGCAGCCAAGGTATCGGGGGGGCCTACGAGCAGTACTTC; cdr3_aa: CASSQGIGGAYEQYF
v_call: TRBV29-1; d_call: -; clone_size: -; j_call: TRBJ1-5; cdr3_nt: TGCAGCGCCGGGACTGGCGATAGCAATCAGCCCCAGCATTTT; cdr3_aa: CSAGTGDSNQPQHF
v_call: TRBV4-1; d_call: TRBD2; clone_size: -; j_call: TRBJ2-5; cdr3_nt: TGCGCCAGCAGCCATGCCGGGGGGAGGCAAGAGACCCAGTACTTC; cdr3_aa: CASSHAGGRQETQYF
v_call: TRBV30; d_call: TRBD1; clone_size: -; j_call: TRBJ2-4; cdr3_nt: TGTGCCTGGAGTGTACAGGGGGCCAACATTCAGTACTTC; cdr3_aa: CAWSVQGANIQYF
v_call: TRBV29-1; d_call: -; clone_size: once; j_call: TRBJ1-2; cdr3_nt: TGCAGCGTTGACAGCTATGGCTACACCTTC; cdr3_aa: CSVDSYGYTF
v_call: TRBV4-1; d_call: -; clone_size: -; j_call: TRBJ2-5; cdr3_nt: TGCGCCAGCAGCCCCCTCAGCGGAGCTTACCAAGAGACCCAGTACTTC; cdr3_aa: CASSPLSGAYQETQYF
v_call: TRBV6-5; d_call: -; clone_size: -; j_call: TRBJ1-5; cdr3_nt: TGTGCCAGCAAGAGTGGGGCCTATCAGCCCCAGCATTTT; cdr3_aa: CASKSGAYQPQHF
v_call: TRBV11-3; d_call: TRBD1; clone_size: once; j_call: TRBJ2-5; cdr3_nt: TGTGCCAGCAGCTTGACAGGGGGCTCCGAGACCCAGTACTTC; cdr3_aa: CASSLTGGSETQYF
v_call: TRBV6-1; d_call: -; clone_size: -; j_call: TRBJ1-3; cdr3_nt: TGTGCCAGCAGATCTCCCACGGGTGCGGGAAACACCATATATTTT; cdr3_aa: CASRSPTGAGNTIYF
v_call: TRBV15; d_call: TRBD2; clone_size: few; j_call: TRBJ2-7; cdr3_nt: TGTGCCACCAGCAGAGATCGGGGGGGATACGAGCAGTACTTC; cdr3_aa: CATSRDRGGYEQYF
v_call: TRBV30; d_call: TRBD2; clone_size: few; j_call: TRBJ2-3; cdr3_nt: TGTGCCTGGAGTGTAGGTAGCGGGGGTAGCACAGATACGCAGTATTTT; cdr3_aa: CAWSVGSGGSTDTQYF
v_call: TRBV6-1; d_call: TRBD2; clone_size: -; j_call: TRBJ2-6; cdr3_nt: TGTGCCAGCAGTGAATTACGACGGGGGGCTGGGGCCAACGTCCTGACTTTC; cdr3_aa: CASSELRRGAGANVLTF
v_call: TRBV6-1; d_call: TRBD1; clone_size: few; j_call: TRBJ2-5; cdr3_nt: TGTGCCAGCAGTGAGGGGACAGGGGGCGTAGAGACCCAGTACTTC; cdr3_aa: CASSEGTGGVETQYF
v_call: TRBV11-2; d_call: TRBD1; clone_size: -; j_call: TRBJ2-5; cdr3_nt: TGTGCCAGCAGCTTTGGGTCCGCGACAGGGGGCCAAGAGACCCAGTACTTC; cdr3_aa: CASSFGSATGGQETQYF
v_call: TRBV2; d_call: -; clone_size: -; j_call: TRBJ2-2; cdr3_nt: TGTGCCAGCAGTGGGAGACAGAAAACCGGGGAGCTGTTTTTT; cdr3_aa: CASSGRQKTGELFF
v_call: TRBV4-1; d_call: TRBD2; clone_size: -; j_call: TRBJ2-2; cdr3_nt: TGCGCCAGCAGGGAGCGGGGGGGAACCGGGGAGCTGTTTTTT; cdr3_aa: CASRERGGTGELFF
v_call: TRBV28; d_call: TRBD1; clone_size: few; j_call: TRBJ2-3; cdr3_nt: TGTGCCAGCAAGCTACAGGGGGCTATCGCAGATACGCAGTATTTT; cdr3_aa: CASKLQGAIADTQYF
v_call: TRBV28; d_call: -; clone_size: once; j_call: TRBJ2-5; cdr3_nt: TGTGCCAGCAGCTCCCCTACCGGGGTCCAAGAGACCCAGTACTTC; cdr3_aa: CASSSPTGVQETQYF
v_call: TRBV4-3; d_call: -; clone_size: few; j_call: TRBJ2-6; cdr3_nt: TGCGCCAGCAGCCAAGACCCGACAGAGGCTGGGGCCAACGTCCTGACTTTC; cdr3_aa: CASSQDPTEAGANVLTF
v_call: TRBV4-1; d_call: TRBD1; clone_size: -; j_call: TRBJ1-2; cdr3_nt: TGCGCCAGCAGACCAAGCCCAAGGACAGGCAACTATGGCTACACCTTC; cdr3_aa: CASRPSPRTGNYGYTF
v_call: TRBV6-5; d_call: -; clone_size: -; j_call: TRBJ1-1; cdr3_nt: TGTGCCAGCAGTTACGATGGGCGCACTGAAGCTTTCTTT; cdr3_aa: CASSYDGRTEAFF
v_call: TRBV28; d_call: -; clone_size: -; j_call: TRBJ1-4; cdr3_nt: TGTGCCAGCAACAGAAGTCCGGGACAATTTAATGAAAAACTGTTTTTT; cdr3_aa: CASNRSPGQFNEKLFF